Below, 13 T cell receptor beta chains from the same sample are listed, as sequenced in a study of T-cell memory formation after mild COVID-19 (dated by TCRdb to the early 2020s). Library preparation employed 5' RACE. TCRdb names Illumina NovaSeq 6000 as the instrument used. TCRdb trimmed public reads at Q25 via fastp, called clones via MiXCR and kept in-frame beta chains. When rows share a CDR3 protein, they turn into one entry using the most common DNA and genes. Counted in this sample were approximately 150,000 distinct CDR3 sequences; over 10% of them appeared once. 2.5% to 3.5% of the sample is taken by the ten largest. The sample comprised PBMCs or a T cell subset sorted from them (not recorded which). The receptors were gathered from a man aged 18 to 30 who had mild COVID-19 (a few samples of this study predate the infection). The sample titles of this study are shuffled in the database, so cell type and time point are left out; the donor was told from shared clones.

This sequence joins TRBV7-2 and TRBJ2-1; D may be TRBD2 (5 bases). The ends were cut back, 5 bases at V and 6 bases at J, with 11 bases in the middle. The CDR3 length is 13 residues. Germline V gives CDR1 SGHTA, CDR2 FQGNSA. This CDR3 reads CASSLPGFNEQFF. In DNA form, the CDR3 reads TGTGCCAGCAGCCTCCCGGGGTTCAATGAGCAGTTCTTC.

This clonotype was counted only a few times. The chain uses TRBV7-8 and TRBJ2-1; 10 bases are a match to TRBD2. V lost 5 bases and J lost 5; bases outside the gene matches: 6. The CDR3 has 15 residues. Germline assignment: CDR1 SGHVS and CDR2 FQNEAQ. CDR3 protein: CASSPSSGGHNEQFF. CDR3 nucleotide sequence: TGTGCCAGCAGCCCCTCTAGCGGGGGACACAATGAGCAGTTCTTC.

The chain links TRBV6-2 or TRBV6-3 to TRBJ1-2; 8 nucleotides match TRBD1. This CDR3 is 14 amino acids long. V shed 5 bases and J 6 bases; nucleotides not matched to a gene: 8. The V gene's germline CDR1 is MNHEY and CDR2 SVGEGT. The CDR3 here is CASSKTRTGNGYTF. The CDR3 bases are TGTGCCAGCAGTAAGACTCGGACAGGGAATGGCTACACCTTC.

The chain carries TRBV7-3 and TRBJ2-1; the D is unclear. V lost 3 bases, J lost 8 bases, and 11 bases lay in between. Germline-derived CDR1 and CDR2 are SGHTA and FQGTGA. The CDR3 contains 13 residues. The CDR3 is CASSLWGRDEQFF. The CDR3, as DNA: TGTGCCAGCAGCTTGTGGGGTAGGGATGAGCAGTTCTTC.

This clonotype was detected ten times or more. V is TRBV18 and J is TRBJ2-2, with no clear D. V lost 5 bases and J 5 bases, leaving 3 bases between the germline ends. CDR3 length equals 11 residues. Germline V gives CDR1 KGHSH, CDR2 LQKENI. The CDR3 coding sequence is TGTGCCAGCTCAGAAACCGGGGAGCTGTTTTTT. This translates into CASSETGELFF.

V is TRBV3-1 and J is TRBJ2-6; tentatively, D is TRBD2 (6 bases). Germline CDR1 reads LGHDT; CDR2 reads YNNKEL (reference sequence). Trimming pared 5 bases from V and 0 bases from J, leaving 8 bases between. The CDR3 sequence is 15 residues long. The CDR3 protein is CASSFSGSGANVLTF. The CDR3 DNA sequence: TGTGCCAGCAGCTTTAGCGGCTCTGGGGCCAACGTCCTGACTTTC. Supplemented by reference TRBV3-1 and TRBJ2-6, the full variable domain reads DTAVSQTPKYLVTQMGNDKSIKCEQNLGHDTMYWYKQDSKKFLKIMFSYNNKELIINETVPNRFSPKSPDKAHLNLHINSLELGDSAVYFCASSFSGSGANVLTFGAGSRLTVL.

This clonotype appeared a few times. The CDR3 spells CASSRTWGAPGGTEAFF. DNA for the CDR3: TGCGCCAGCAGTCGCACGTGGGGGGCGCCGGGAGGCACTGAAGCTTTCTTT. The V and J genes are TRBV5-1 and TRBJ1-1; perhaps TRBD1 as D (6 bases). Germline CDR1 and CDR2: SGHRS and YFSETQ. V was clipped by 5 bases and J by 4 bases, with 24 bases between them. The CDR3 has 17 amino acids.

This clonotype was observed at least ten times. The chain uses TRBV7-6 and TRBJ2-5; 7 bases line up with TRBD2. Germline V CDR1 and CDR2: SGHVS, FNYEAQ. V shed 0 bases and J 5 bases; nucleotides not matched to a gene: 3. The CDR3 contains 14 residues. CDR3 coding DNA: TGTGCCAGCAGCTTAGCGGCTAGCGGCGAGACCCAGTACTTC. Amino acids: CASSLAASGETQYF.

This clonotype was seen a handful of times. The gene calls are TRBV28 and TRBJ2-2; tentative D call: TRBD1 (7 bases). This CDR3 is 16 amino acids long. CDR1 is MDHEN, CDR2 SYDVKM, per germline. With 4 bases removed from V and 0 bases from J, the gap between germline ends came to 12 bases. The CDR3 DNA is TGTGCCAGCAGTTCGGGGGACAGATCGAACACCGGGGAGCTGTTTTTT. Its translation: CASSSGDRSNTGELFF.

In this sample, this clonotype turned up a few times. The chain carries TRBV5-5 and TRBJ2-3; D may be TRBD2 (5 bases). The CDR3 consists of 18 residues. Germline loops: CDR1 SGHKS, CDR2 YYEKEE (reference sequence). The V end was cut by 1 base, the J end by 3 bases, with 21 bases between. The CDR3 DNA reads as TGTGCCAGCAGCTTGAGTAGTCGGCTAGCCGTCCGGACAGATACGCAGTATTTT. Amino acids: CASSLSSRLAVRTDTQYF.

The J gene is TRBJ2-1, the V gene TRBV7-9; D not resolved. V lost 5 bases and J 0 bases, leaving 11 bases between the germline ends. Per the germline V gene, CDR1 is SEHNR and CDR2 is FQNEAQ (reference sequence). The length of the CDR3 is 15 residues. The CDR3 reads CASSRIIASYNEQFF. For the CDR3, the DNA is TGTGCCAGCAGCCGGATTATAGCCTCCTACAATGAGCAGTTCTTC. Full variable domain (rest looked up from reference TRBV7-9 and TRBJ2-1): DTGVSQNPRHKITKRGQNVTFRCDPISEHNRLYWYRQTLGQGPEFLTYFQNEAQLEKSRLLSDRFSAERPKGSFSTLEIQRTEQGDSAMYLCASSRIIASYNEQFFGPGTRLTVL.

The chain has TRBV9 and TRBJ1-3, with D possibly TRBD1 on 5 matching bases. The V end lost 6 bases, the J end lost 0 bases, and 10 bases lay between the germline ends. From germline, CDR1 is SGDLS and CDR2 YYNGEE. The length of the CDR3 is 14 residues. CDR3 residues: CASTLDSSGNTIYF. CDR3 coding DNA: TGTGCCAGCACCTTAGACAGCTCTGGAAACACCATATATTTT.

This clonotype was found a few times. The chain joins TRBV7-3 to TRBJ2-7; TRBD1 matches 10 bases. Per germline, CDR1 SGHTA and CDR2 FQGTGA. The CDR3 consists of 16 residues. V shed 3 bases, J shed 0 bases, and the junction held 5 bases outside the gene matches. Here the CDR3 reads CASSFSGQGSSYEQYF. In DNA form, the CDR3 reads TGTGCCAGCAGCTTCTCGGGACAGGGGAGCTCCTACGAGCAGTACTTC.